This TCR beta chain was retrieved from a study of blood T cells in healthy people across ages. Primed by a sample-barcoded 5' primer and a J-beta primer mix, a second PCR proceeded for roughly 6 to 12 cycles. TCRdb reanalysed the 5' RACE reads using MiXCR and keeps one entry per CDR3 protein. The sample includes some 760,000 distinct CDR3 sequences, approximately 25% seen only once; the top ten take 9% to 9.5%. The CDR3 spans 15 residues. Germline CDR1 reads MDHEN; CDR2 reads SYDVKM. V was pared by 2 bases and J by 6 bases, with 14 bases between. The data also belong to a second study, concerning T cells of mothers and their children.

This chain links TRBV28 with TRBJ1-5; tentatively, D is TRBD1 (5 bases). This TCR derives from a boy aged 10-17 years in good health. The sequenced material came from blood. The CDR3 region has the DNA TGTGCCAGCAGTTTACGGCCTCAGGGTTCTCAGCCCCAGCATTTT. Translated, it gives CASSLRPQGSQPQHF.